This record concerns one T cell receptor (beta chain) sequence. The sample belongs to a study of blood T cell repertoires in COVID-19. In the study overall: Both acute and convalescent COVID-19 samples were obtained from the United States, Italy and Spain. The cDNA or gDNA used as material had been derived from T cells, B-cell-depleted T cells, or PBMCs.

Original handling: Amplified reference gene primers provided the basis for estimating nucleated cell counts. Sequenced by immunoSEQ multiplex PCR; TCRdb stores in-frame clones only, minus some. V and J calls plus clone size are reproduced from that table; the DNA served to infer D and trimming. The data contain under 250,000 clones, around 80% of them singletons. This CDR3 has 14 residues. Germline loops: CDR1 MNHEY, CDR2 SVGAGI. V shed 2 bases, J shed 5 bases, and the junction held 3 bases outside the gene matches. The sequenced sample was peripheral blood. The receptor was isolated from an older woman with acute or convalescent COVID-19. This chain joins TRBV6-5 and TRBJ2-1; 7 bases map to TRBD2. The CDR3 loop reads CASSYSLADNEQFF. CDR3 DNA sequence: TGTGCCAGCAGTTACAGTCTAGCGGACAATGAGCAGTTCTTC.